This section outlines one T cell receptor (beta chain) sequence together with its context. This clone occurred once. This clone's antigen is unknown. The sample holds no much larger clone one base away, and base qualities are not on file. The sample is drawn from a study of blood T cell repertoires in COVID-19 (dated by TCRdb to the early 2020s). Study-wide context: Samples from collaborators originated in the United States, Italy and Spain and spanned both the acute and convalescent phases of COVID-19. The material from the prospective study consisted of cDNA or gDNA derived from T cells, B-cell-depleted T cells, or PBMCs. Deeply sampled blood TCRbeta repertoires from subjects exposed to, actively infected with, or recovered from COVID-19 were included in the dataset. The repertoires were released in a freely available public database meant as a resource for research on the immune response to SARS-CoV-2. Samples were obtained from the ongoing ImmuneRACE study (first 160 participants) and from some 1,300 subjects provided by 6 global collaborators. Nearly every sample came with metadata listing a de-identified subject ID, COVID-19 status, age in years and sex. HLA class I and class II types, where available, came from metadata supplied by the sample provider rather than from assay-based typing.

Reading from cysteine to phenylalanine, the CDR3 counts 15 amino acids. This entry keeps only the CDR3 DNA: 45 bases, framed from base 1. The trim is 10 bases for V and 0 bases for J, with a gap of 16 bases between the germline ends. For CDR1 and CDR2, the germline V gene lists MDHEN and SYDVKM. What the study reported, not specific to this receptor: Clinical and demographic metadata were provided uncurated, with the amount varying by source and participant.

TCRbeta CDR3 regions were amplified from genomic DNA using the immunoSEQ Assay, a bias-controlled multiplex PCR. The authors' analysis ran thus. The number of nucleated cells in each sample was estimated by amplification of reference gene primers within the assay. To quantify the absolute abundance of each unique TCRbeta CDR3 rearrangement, sequence reads were collapsed and filtered. For each sample, productive Simpson clonality was calculated as the square root of Simpson's diversity index over productive rearrangements. Sourced from immuneACCESS, this table was stored by TCRdb with only in-frame sequences that have V and J called. A share of the clones is absent; for the studies checked, an unresolved V gene accounts for under half, and the remainder has no known explanation. V and J calls and clone size are as listed in that table; D and trimming were resolved from the DNA. The table for this sample lists 150,000 to 200,000 clones; roughly 85% of them were counted only once. Together, the top ten hold around 8.2% of the sample.

The collaborating institutions used their own protocols to collect whole blood in K2EDTA tubes. For TCRbeta analysis, collaborator samples were shipped as frozen whole blood, as isolated PBMCs, or as DNA extracted from either sample type. Recombination connected TRBV28 to TRBJ2-1, and the D gene may be TRBD2, 5 bases matching. Sequences were obtained from peripheral blood. This TCR derives from a man aged 55-75 years with acute or convalescent COVID-19. The sequence in DNA is TGTGCCACATTAGAGGGTCCGAGCTCCTACAATGAGCAGTTCTTC. It codes for CATLEGPSSYNEQFF.